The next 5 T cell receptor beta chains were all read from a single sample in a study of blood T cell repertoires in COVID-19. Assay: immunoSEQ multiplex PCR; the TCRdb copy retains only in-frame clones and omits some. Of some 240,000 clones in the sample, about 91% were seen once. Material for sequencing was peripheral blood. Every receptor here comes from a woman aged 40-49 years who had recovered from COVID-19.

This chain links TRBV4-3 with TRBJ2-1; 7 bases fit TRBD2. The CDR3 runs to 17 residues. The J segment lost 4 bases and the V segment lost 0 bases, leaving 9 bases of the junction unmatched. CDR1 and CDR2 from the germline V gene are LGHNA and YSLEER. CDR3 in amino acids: CASSQEMGLTIYNEQFF. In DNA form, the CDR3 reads TGCGCCAGCAGCCAAGAAATGGGACTAACCATTTACAATGAGCAGTTCTTC.

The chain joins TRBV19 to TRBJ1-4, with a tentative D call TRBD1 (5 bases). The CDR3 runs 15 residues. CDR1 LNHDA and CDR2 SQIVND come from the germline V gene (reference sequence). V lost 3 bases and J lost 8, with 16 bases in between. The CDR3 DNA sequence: TGTGCCAGTAGTATCACCCACAGGAAGGGGGAAAAACTGTTTTTT. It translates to CASSITHRKGEKLFF.

This CDR3 is CASSFGGTMNTEAFF. The CDR3 DNA is TGTGCCAGCAGCTTCGGGGGGACCATGAACACTGAAGCTTTCTTT. V is TRBV7-9 and J is TRBJ1-1, with a tentative D call TRBD1 (5 bases). Trimming removed 3 bases from V and 0 bases from J, with 11 bases in between. This CDR3 spans 15 amino acids. Germline lookup yields CDR1 SEHNR and CDR2 FQNEAQ (reference sequence).

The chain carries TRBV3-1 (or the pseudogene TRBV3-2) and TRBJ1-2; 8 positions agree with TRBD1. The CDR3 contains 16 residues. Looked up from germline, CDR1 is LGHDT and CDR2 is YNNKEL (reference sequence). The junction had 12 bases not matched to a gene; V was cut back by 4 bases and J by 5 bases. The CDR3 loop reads CASSPLFGTGAYGYTF. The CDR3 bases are TGTGCCAGCAGCCCCCTATTCGGGACAGGCGCATATGGCTACACCTTC.

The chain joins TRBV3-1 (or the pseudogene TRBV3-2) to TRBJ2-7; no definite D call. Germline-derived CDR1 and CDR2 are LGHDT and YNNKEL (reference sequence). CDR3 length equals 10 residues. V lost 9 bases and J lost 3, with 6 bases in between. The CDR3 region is CARIHYEQYV. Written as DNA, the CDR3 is TGTGCCAGAATCCACTACGAGCAGTACGTC.